The present T cell receptor (beta chain) was sequenced within a study of T cells in tuberculosis. CDR1 is SGHNT, CDR2 YYREEE, per germline (reference sequence). V gave up 3 bases and J gave up 0 bases, with 10 bases separating them. The CDR3 contains 14 residues. Method: immunoSEQ multiplex PCR; TCRdb's copy keeps in-frame clones and lacks some. This table holds nearly 35,000 clones, 80% to 95% found once. The sequence was collected from a donor aged 10-29 years with latent tuberculosis or without tuberculosis infection. The genes are TRBV5-4 and TRBJ2-7, with D perhaps matching TRBD1 (5 bases). The sample taken for sequencing was PBMCs. CDR3 protein: CASSSRQSSYEQYF. In DNA form, the CDR3 reads TGTGCCAGCAGCTCGAGACAGAGCTCCTACGAGCAGTACTTC.